The clone carrying this TCR beta chain was found many times. What it binds is unknown. The genomic DNA TCR beta CDR3 region underwent two rounds of multiplex PCR. Amplification in first-round PCR relied on primers specific to each TRBV and TRBJ gene. MiXCR was run by TCRdb on the multiplex PCR reads, yielding one entry per CDR3 protein. The sample contains under 55,000 distinct CDR3 sequences, roughly 36% of which appear only once. Germline V CDR1 and CDR2: SGHTA, FQGNSA. V was pared by 3 bases and J by 6 bases, with 8 bases of the junction left unmatched. The CDR3 is 15 residues long. This record comes from a study of prognosis after radiotherapy for stage I lung cancer. Study-level information: The radiotherapy was SBRT split into 3 to 5 fractions, giving a biologically effective dose of at least 100 Gy. After radiotherapy, distant metastases appeared in a handful of patients at a median of 7 months, and approximately 14 patients showed no significant progression. Findings and limits, study-wide: In patients with versus without metastases, TRBV and TRBJ gene usage reportedly differed.

Researchers took around 6 milliliters of peripheral blood at each of two time points. The V call is TRBV7-2, the J call TRBJ2-1; 7 bases are a match to TRBD1. Sequenced here: PBMCs, sampled before or after stereotactic body radiation therapy (not recorded which). The receptor was isolated from a donor aged 50 or older with non-small cell lung cancer. CDR3 sequence reads: CASSFRTGVVNEQFF. The CDR3 DNA is TGTGCCAGCAGCTTTCGGACAGGAGTGGTCAATGAGCAGTTCTTC.